These 19 T cell receptor beta chains were sequenced from one sample in a study of cytomegalovirus exposure and HLA in healthy donors. The PCR made use of 60 Vbeta and 13 Jbeta primers. Some clones are missing from TCRdb's copy, which holds only in-frame ones; the method was immunoSEQ multiplex PCR. The repertoire holds about 76,000 clones, with over 60% as singletons. Specimen: PBMCs. The origin of the receptors is a woman aged 40 to 50 in good health and CMV-seropositive.

The CDR3 region has the DNA TGTGCCAGTAGTATGCAGGGTCTCTCGTATGCAACTAATGAAAAACTGTTTTTT. As protein: CASSMQGLSYATNEKLFF. The chain recombines TRBV19 with TRBJ1-4, with a weak D call TRBD1 (5 bases). The germline V and J ends were trimmed by 3 bases and 0 bases, with 17 bases remaining between them. Germline CDR1 and CDR2: LNHDA and SQIVND (reference sequence). The CDR3 covers 18 residues.

The V and J genes are TRBV7-9 and TRBJ2-3, with D maybe TRBD1 (6 bases). In germline, CDR1 is SEHNR, CDR2 FQNEAQ (reference sequence). The CDR3 is 17 residues long. The V end lost 2 bases, the J end lost 2 bases, and 17 bases lay between the germline ends. This chain's CDR3 is CASSLRGNLLNTDTQYF. The CDR3 DNA reads TGTGCCAGCAGCTTAAGGGGGAACCTCCTGAACACAGATACGCAGTATTTT.

This clone turned up a few times. The chain recombines TRBV10-3 with TRBJ1-5; TRBD1 matches 12 bases. With V trimmed by 4 bases and J by 7 bases, 8 bases remained unmatched. The CDR3 consists of 16 residues. Germline CDR1 reads ENHRY; CDR2 reads SYGVKD. The CDR3 loop reads CAISGGQGAPGQPQHF. The CDR3, as DNA: TGTGCCATCAGTGGGGGACAGGGGGCGCCGGGGCAGCCCCAGCATTTT.

This clone was counted between two and nine times. The J gene is TRBJ2-7, the V gene TRBV5-3; D may be TRBD2 (6 bases). TRBV5-3 is assigned to the ORF class and has an uncertain function. CDR3 length: 13 amino acids. V shed 8 bases and J shed 3 bases, with 15 bases lying between them. CDR3: CASSAGGDYEQYF. The CDR3 nucleotides are TGTGCCAGCAGTGCCGGGGGAGACTACGAGCAGTACTTC.

This clone was observed a few times. This sequence joins TRBV4-1 and TRBJ1-5; no clear D. The CDR3 length is 15 residues. In germline, CDR1 is MGHRA, CDR2 YSYEKL. V was clipped by 1 base and J by 4 bases, with 11 bases between them. The CDR3: CASSQGAMFNQPQHF. CDR3 coding DNA: TGCGCCAGCAGCCAAGGGGCCATGTTTAATCAGCCCCAGCATTTT.

This clone appeared a few times. The chain has TRBV2 and TRBJ1-5; D remains ambiguous. The CDR3 is made up of 17 amino acids. Germline V gives CDR1 SNHLY, CDR2 FYNNEI. Trimming removed 6 bases at V and 3 bases at J, with 21 bases between. In DNA form, the CDR3 reads TGTGCCAGCAGGGGAGCTGTCCGTTCAGGTATCAATCAGCCCCAGCATTTT. It encodes CASRGAVRSGINQPQHF.

The chain uses TRBV5-1 and TRBJ2-7; 9 bases agree with TRBD1. With 4 bases clipped from V and 9 bases from J, the junction kept 8 bases outside the gene matches. The CDR3 spans 13 residues. Germline V CDR1 and CDR2: SGHRS, YFSETQ. The DNA of the CDR3 is TGCGCCAGCAGCCCGGACAGGGGCGAGCTGCAGTACTTC. Protein sequence: CASSPDRGELQYF.

The chain couples TRBV5-6 to TRBJ2-3; D is undetermined. Germline CDR1 SGHDT, CDR2 YYEEEE. V gave up 0 bases and J gave up 6 bases, with 14 bases separating them. This CDR3 has 15 amino acids. DNA of the CDR3: TGTGCCAGCAGCTTGGGAATAGCTGGGTCGGATACGCAGTATTTT. Amino acids: CASSLGIAGSDTQYF.

The chain combines TRBV28 with TRBJ1-4; possible D gene TRBD1, 6 bases. With 7 bases removed from V and 7 bases from J, the gap between germline ends came to 13 bases. Germline CDR1 MDHEN, CDR2 SYDVKM. This CDR3 region has 13 residues. The CDR3 reads CASTTGGAEKLFF. CDR3 nucleotides: TGTGCCAGCACGACAGGTGGAGCTGAAAAACTGTTTTTT.

The gene calls are TRBV30 and TRBJ2-5; D might be TRBD1 (6 bases). CDR1 GTSNPN and CDR2 SVGIG come from the germline V gene (reference sequence). The CDR3 totals 15 residues. Trimming removed 0 bases from V and 2 bases from J, with 13 bases in between. CDR3 nucleotide sequence: TGTGCCTGGAGTGTACAAAGGGGGATTCAAGAGACCCAGTACTTC. It encodes CAWSVQRGIQETQYF.

This clone occurred a few times. The chain uses TRBV4-3 and TRBJ1-1; D call uncertain. The CDR3 has 17 residues. V shed 0 bases and J shed 1 base, with 15 bases lying between them. CDR1 and CDR2 from the germline V gene are LGHNA and YSLEER. CDR3 amino acids: CASSQETRRASNTEAFF. CDR3 DNA: TGCGCCAGCAGCCAAGAAACGCGGAGGGCCTCGAACACTGAAGCTTTCTTT.

Of note for this clone: Other DNA variants within this sample encode the same CDR3. The rearrangement links TRBV10-3 to TRBJ2-3; 7 nucleotides match TRBD1. The germline V gene encodes CDR1 ENHRY and CDR2 SYGVKD. This CDR3 region has 14 residues. The V and J ends lost 3 bases and 0 bases, in that order; junction bases with no gene match: 0. The CDR3 nucleotides read TGTGCCATCAGTGACAGGGGGAGCACAGATACGCAGTATTTT. Translation gives CAISDRGSTDTQYF.

The chain recombines TRBV5-8 with TRBJ1-2; 9 bases are shared with TRBD1. Germline lookup yields CDR1 SGHTS and CDR2 YDEGEE. The CDR3 runs 14 residues. V lost 4 bases and J lost 2; bases outside the gene matches: 3. The CDR3 here is CASSAGQGNYGYTF. CDR3 nucleotides: TGTGCCAGCAGCGCGGGACAGGGAAACTATGGCTACACCTTC.

The gene calls are TRBV28 and TRBJ2-1; D is perhaps TRBD2 (5 bases). Germline V gene lookup returns CDR1 MDHEN and CDR2 SYDVKM. The CDR3 has 17 amino acids. V gave up 6 bases and J gave up 10 bases, with 28 bases separating them. This CDR3 is CASSTGIDIPTREEQFF. Written as DNA, the CDR3 is TGTGCCAGCAGCACCGGGATCGATATCCCTACGAGGGAAGAGCAGTTCTTC.

The chain is built from TRBV10-2 and TRBJ2-3; 13 nucleotides line up with TRBD2. With V trimmed by 6 bases and J by 5 bases, 11 bases remained unmatched. The germline V gene has CDR1 WSHSY and CDR2 SAAADI. The CDR3 length is 17 residues. This CDR3 reads CASRLGLAGAPGDTQYF. In DNA form, the CDR3 reads TGCGCCAGCAGGCTCGGACTAGCGGGAGCCCCAGGAGATACGCAGTATTTT.

The V and J genes are TRBV30 and TRBJ1-2, with a possible D match to TRBD1 (5 bases). Germline V gene lookup returns CDR1 GTSNPN and CDR2 SVGIG (reference sequence). The CDR3 loop spans 13 amino acids. Deletions cut 0 bases from V and 7 bases from J, with 12 bases between. The chain's CDR3 is CAWSVLGRGGYTF. The CDR3 coding sequence is TGTGCCTGGAGTGTACTCGGGAGGGGTGGCTACACCTTC.

The gene calls are TRBV2 and TRBJ2-2; possibly TRBD2 for D (6 bases). V was pared by 4 bases and J by 7 bases, with 13 bases between. Per the germline V gene, CDR1 is SNHLY and CDR2 is FYNNEI. This CDR3 has 14 amino acids. The CDR3 region is CASSVRPGDGELFF. CDR3 DNA: TGTGCCAGCAGTGTTCGCCCGGGAGACGGGGAGCTGTTTTTT.

The rearrangement joins TRBV7-2 to TRBJ2-3; no clear D. This CDR3 has 13 residues. In germline, CDR1 is SGHTA, CDR2 FQGNSA. Trimming pared 6 bases from V and 2 bases from J, leaving 9 bases between. CDR3 region: CASRVGITDTQYF. For the CDR3, the DNA is TGTGCCAGCAGAGTGGGCATCACAGATACGCAGTATTTT.

The chain uses TRBV7-9 and TRBJ1-5, with 7 nucleotides matching TRBD1. Germline-derived CDR1 and CDR2 are SEHNR and FQNEAQ (reference sequence). V was pared by 1 base and J by 3 bases, with 3 bases of the junction left unmatched. The CDR3 is made up of 15 amino acids. Here the CDR3 DNA reads TGTGCCAGCAGCTTAGGGGGACAGTTCAATCAGCCCCAGCATTTT. Encoded protein: CASSLGGQFNQPQHF.